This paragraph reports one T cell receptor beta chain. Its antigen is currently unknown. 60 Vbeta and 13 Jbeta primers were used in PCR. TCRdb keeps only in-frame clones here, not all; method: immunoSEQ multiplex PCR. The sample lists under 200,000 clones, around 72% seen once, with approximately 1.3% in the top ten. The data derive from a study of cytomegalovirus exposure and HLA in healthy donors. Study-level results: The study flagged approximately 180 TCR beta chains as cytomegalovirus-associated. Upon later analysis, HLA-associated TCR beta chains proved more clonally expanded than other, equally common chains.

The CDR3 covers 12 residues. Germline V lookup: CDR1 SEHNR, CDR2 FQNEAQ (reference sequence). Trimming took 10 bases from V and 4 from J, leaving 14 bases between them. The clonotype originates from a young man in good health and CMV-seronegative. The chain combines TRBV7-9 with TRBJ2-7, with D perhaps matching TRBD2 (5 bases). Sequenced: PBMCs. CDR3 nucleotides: TGTGCCACCCTCGCGGGTCCGTACGAGCAGTACTTC. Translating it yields CATLAGPYEQYF.